Presented here are 18 T cell receptor beta chains from one specimen sequenced in a study of Tregs in tolerant kidney transplant recipients. Method: immunoSEQ multiplex PCR; TCRdb's copy keeps in-frame clones and lacks some. The repertoire holds under 50,000 clones, with less than 95% as singletons. The sequencing input was Tregs from blood. These receptors all stem from a human donor in good health.

The CDR3 region has the DNA TGTGCCAGCAGCTCCACAGGGTTAGCTTACCAATCCTACAATGAGCAGTTCTTC. It encodes CASSSTGLAYQSYNEQFF. The J gene is TRBJ2-1, the V gene TRBV7-9; weak D call: TRBD1 (6 bases). From germline, CDR1 is SEHNR and CDR2 FQNEAQ (reference sequence). V was cut by 4 bases and J by 1 base, with 20 bases left in between. This CDR3 spans 18 amino acids.

The chain carries TRBV4-1 and TRBJ1-5; no clear D gene. CDR3 size: 15 residues. The V and J ends lost 0 bases and 5 bases respectively, with 11 bases between them. The germline V gene encodes CDR1 MGHRA and CDR2 YSYEKL. This CDR3 reads CASSQDAAGYQPQHF. The CDR3 DNA reads as TGCGCCAGCAGCCAAGATGCGGCAGGTTATCAGCCCCAGCATTTT.

The chain employs TRBV5-4 and TRBJ1-1, with D possibly being TRBD1 (6 bases). The CDR3 has 14 residues. V dropped 0 bases and J dropped 6 bases, with 12 bases sitting between them. Looked up from germline, CDR1 is SGHNT and CDR2 is YYREEE (reference sequence). CDR3 nucleotides: TGTGCCAGCAGCTTGGATCAGGGGAGGGCTGAAGCTTTCTTT. Amino acid sequence: CASSLDQGRAEAFF.

The V and J genes are TRBV4-2 and TRBJ2-5; no clear D gene. Trimming took 0 bases from V and 5 from J, leaving 7 bases between them. The CDR3 spans 13 residues. Germline V gene data show CDR1 as LGHNA and CDR2 as YNFKEQ. As DNA, the CDR3 is TGTGCCAGCAGCCAAGAGAATTGGGAGACCCAGTACTTC. Its protein product is CASSQENWETQYF.

As concerns this clone: At one end, the junction sequence differs from germline, possibly due to a read error. The chain carries TRBV7-8 and TRBJ1-2, with TRBD1 matching 10 bases. CDR3 length: 11 residues. From germline, CDR1 is SGHVS and CDR2 FQNEAQ. CDR3: CASSPGTGVAF. In DNA, the CDR3 is TGTGCCAGCAGCCCCGGGACAGGGGTCGCCTTC.

This sequence joins TRBV19 and TRBJ1-4; D is uncertain. Trimming shortened V by 3 bases and J by 0 bases, and 8 bases separated the two germline ends. The germline CDR1 and CDR2 sequences are LNHDA and SQIVND (reference sequence). The CDR3 has 15 amino acids. The CDR3 DNA is TGTGCCAGTAGTATGCGCGAAGCAACTAATGAAAAACTGTTTTTT. Translation: CASSMREATNEKLFF.

The J gene is TRBJ1-1, the V gene TRBV14; D is unresolved. Germline values: CDR1 SGHDN, CDR2 FVKESK. CDR3 length: 12 residues. Trimming removed 4 bases from V and 4 bases from J, with 7 bases in between. CDR3 region: CASSPLGTEAFF. The CDR3 region has the DNA TGTGCCAGCAGCCCTTTGGGCACTGAAGCTTTCTTT.

The J gene is TRBJ2-7, the V gene TRBV14; 8 bases are shared with TRBD1. J lost 3 bases, V lost 4 bases, and 5 bases had no gene match. Per germline, CDR1 SGHDN and CDR2 FVKESK. The CDR3 runs to 14 residues. In DNA form, the CDR3 reads TGTGCCAGCAGCCGACGCGGGACAGGCTACGAGCAGTACTTC. Its protein is CASSRRGTGYEQYF.

This rearrangement joins TRBV5-1 to TRBJ2-7, with D possibly being TRBD1 (5 bases). V lost 2 bases, J lost 1 base, and 13 bases lay in between. The germline CDR1 and CDR2 sequences are SGHRS and YFSETQ. This CDR3 comprises 15 residues. The chain's CDR3 is CASSFQGGPSYEQYF. The CDR3 coding sequence is TGCGCCAGCAGCTTTCAGGGCGGACCGTCCTACGAGCAGTACTTC.

The V gene is TRBV11-2, the J gene TRBJ1-2; D call uncertain. This CDR3 has 13 amino acids. V was pared by 1 base and J by 3 bases, with 6 bases between. The germline V gene has CDR1 SGHAT and CDR2 FQNNGV. CDR3 sequence reads: CASSLAEYYGYTF. In DNA form, the CDR3 reads TGTGCCAGCAGCTTAGCGGAGTACTATGGCTACACCTTC. The complete variable domain, with remaining parts taken from reference TRBV11-2 and TRBJ1-2, reads EAGVAQSPRYKIIEKRQSVAFWCNPISGHATLYWYQQILGQGPKLLIQFQNNGVVDDSQLPKDRFSAERLKGVDSTLKIQPAKLEDSAVYLCASSLAEYYGYTFGSGTRLTVV.

This chain connects TRBV10-1 to TRBJ2-5; D is ambiguous. The J call may be mistaken, given a closer DNA end match to TRBJ2-7. CDR3 length: 12 amino acids. Per germline, CDR1 WNHNN and CDR2 SYGVQD (reference sequence). The CDR3 region is CASSVTAGEQYF. The CDR3 DNA reads as TGCGCCAGCAGTGTCACTGCCGGCGAGCAGTACTTC.

In its sample, this clone was seen a few times. V gene TRBV2 combines with J gene TRBJ1-3, with D unresolved. The CDR3 sequence is 15 residues long. Germline V CDR1 and CDR2: SNHLY, FYNNEI. Trimming cost V 6 bases and J 4 bases, with 16 bases left between them. DNA of the CDR3: TGTGCCAGCAGCCCGAGTCTGGCAGCCGGAAACACCATATATTTT. Encoded protein: CASSPSLAAGNTIYF.

The rearrangement links TRBV18 to TRBJ2-1; D may be TRBD1 (6 bases). Germline CDR1 reads KGHSH; CDR2 reads LQKENI. The CDR3 has 16 residues. The V and J ends lost 1 base and 8 bases respectively, with 18 bases between them. The CDR3 sequence: CASSPRAGTPGYEQFF. In nucleotides, the CDR3 is TGTGCCAGCTCACCACGGGCCGGGACACCCGGATATGAGCAGTTCTTC.

V gene TRBV13 combines with J gene TRBJ2-7; D not certain. There are 17 residues in the CDR3. Germline lookup yields CDR1 PRHDT and CDR2 FYEKMQ (reference sequence). With 2 bases removed from V and 1 base from J, the gap between germline ends came to 18 bases. The CDR3 sequence: CASSLRSGSILSYEQYF. The CDR3 DNA is TGTGCCAGCAGCTTAAGGAGTGGAAGTATCTTATCCTACGAGCAGTACTTC.

The DNA for the CDR3 is TGTGCCAGCAGTCCCGGGCAGTTGAACACTGAAGCTTTCTTT. Protein sequence: CASSPGQLNTEAFF. V usage is TRBV6-1 and J usage is TRBJ1-1; D gene ambiguous. Between the trimmed V and J ends, which lost 5 bases and 0 bases, there was a span of 10 bases. The CDR3 runs to 14 residues. Germline V lookup: CDR1 MNHNS, CDR2 SASEGT.

The J gene is TRBJ2-7, the V gene TRBV14, with D hard to call. With 1 base removed from V and 3 bases from J, the gap between germline ends came to 4 bases. Germline loops: CDR1 SGHDN, CDR2 FVKESK. The CDR3 consists of 12 residues. The CDR3 sequence is CASSQVLYEQYF. The CDR3 bases are TGTGCCAGCAGCCAAGTTCTCTACGAGCAGTACTTC.

This chain links TRBV29-1 with TRBJ2-2; 7 positions match TRBD2. The CDR3 extends over 13 amino acids. V was clipped by 7 bases and J by 7 bases; unmatched bases: 9. CDR1 SQVTM and CDR2 ANQGSEA come from the germline V gene. CDR3 loop: CSGQGGPGGELFF. CDR3 sequence (DNA): TGCAGCGGGCAGGGAGGGCCAGGCGGGGAGCTGTTTTTT.

The rearrangement joins TRBV6-5 to TRBJ2-7; TRBD1 might be the D (6 bases). Germline CDR1 and CDR2: MNHEY and SVGAGI. Trimming shortened V by 6 bases and J by 6 bases, and 15 bases separated the two germline ends. CDR3 size: 13 residues. The CDR3 sequence: CASSFNTGTEQYF. CDR3 sequence (DNA): TGTGCCAGCAGCTTCAACACAGGGACCGAGCAGTACTTC.